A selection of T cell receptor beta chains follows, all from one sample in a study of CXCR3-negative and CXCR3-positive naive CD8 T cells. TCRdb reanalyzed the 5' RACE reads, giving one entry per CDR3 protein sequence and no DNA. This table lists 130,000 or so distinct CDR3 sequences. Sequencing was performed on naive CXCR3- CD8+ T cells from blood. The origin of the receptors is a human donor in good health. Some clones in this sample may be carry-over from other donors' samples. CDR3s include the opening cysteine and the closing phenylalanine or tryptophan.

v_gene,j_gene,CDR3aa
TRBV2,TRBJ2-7,CASRLQLAGSRYEQYF
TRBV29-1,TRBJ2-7,CSVEDPGQSYEQYF
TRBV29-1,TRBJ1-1,CSVEGEGNTEAFF
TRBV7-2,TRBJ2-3,CASSSPTGLAGVNIPSTDTQYF
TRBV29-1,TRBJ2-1,CSVLTGGFEQFF
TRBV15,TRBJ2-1,CATRKTHSLAEIYNEQFF
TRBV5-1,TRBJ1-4,CASSKNDRGLGEKLFF
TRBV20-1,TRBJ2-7,CSARDPGDYEQYF
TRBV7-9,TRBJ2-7,CASSLAGLAGVDEQYF
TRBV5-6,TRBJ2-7,CASSSAGNSYEQYF
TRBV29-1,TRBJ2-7,CSVEAGLPYEQYF
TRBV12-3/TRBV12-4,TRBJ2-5,CASSSSGTLQETQYF
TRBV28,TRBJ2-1,CASTPHPGLAVNEQFF